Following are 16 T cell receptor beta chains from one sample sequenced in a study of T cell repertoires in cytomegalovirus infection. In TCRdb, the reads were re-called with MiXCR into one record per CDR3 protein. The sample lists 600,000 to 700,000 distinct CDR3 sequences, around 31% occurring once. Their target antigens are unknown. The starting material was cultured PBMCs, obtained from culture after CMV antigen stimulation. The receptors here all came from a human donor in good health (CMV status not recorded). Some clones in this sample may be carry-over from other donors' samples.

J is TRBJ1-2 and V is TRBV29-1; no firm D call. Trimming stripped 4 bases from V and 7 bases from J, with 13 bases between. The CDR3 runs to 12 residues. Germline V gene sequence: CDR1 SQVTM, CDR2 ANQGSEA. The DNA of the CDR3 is TGCAGCGTTGCGCTATGGGAAACTGGCTACACCTTC. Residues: CSVALWETGYTF.

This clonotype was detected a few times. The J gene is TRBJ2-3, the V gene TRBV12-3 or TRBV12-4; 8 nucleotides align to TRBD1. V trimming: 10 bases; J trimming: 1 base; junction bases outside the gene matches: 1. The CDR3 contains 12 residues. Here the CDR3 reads CATDRGTDTQYF. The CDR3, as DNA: TGTGCCACGGACAGGGGCACAGATACGCAGTATTTT.

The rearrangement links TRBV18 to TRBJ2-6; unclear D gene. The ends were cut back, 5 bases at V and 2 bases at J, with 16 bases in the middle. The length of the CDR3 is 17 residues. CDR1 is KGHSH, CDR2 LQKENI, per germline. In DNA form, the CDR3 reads TGTGCCAGCTCATCCCGAGCGAGGCAGGCTGGGGCCAACGTCCTGACTTTC. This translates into CASSSRARQAGANVLTF.

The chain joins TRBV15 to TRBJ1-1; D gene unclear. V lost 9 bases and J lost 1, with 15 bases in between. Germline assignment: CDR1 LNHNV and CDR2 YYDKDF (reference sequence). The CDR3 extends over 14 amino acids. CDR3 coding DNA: TGTGCCACTAATGAGGGCCTCCCGAACACTGAAGCTTTCTTT. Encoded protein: CATNEGLPNTEAFF. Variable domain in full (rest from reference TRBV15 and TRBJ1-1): DAMVIQNPRYQVTQFGKPVTLSCSQTLNHNVMYWYQQKSSQAPKLLFHYYDKDFNNEADTPDNFQSRRPNTSFCFLDIRSPGLGDTAMYLCATNEGLPNTEAFFGQGTRLTVV.

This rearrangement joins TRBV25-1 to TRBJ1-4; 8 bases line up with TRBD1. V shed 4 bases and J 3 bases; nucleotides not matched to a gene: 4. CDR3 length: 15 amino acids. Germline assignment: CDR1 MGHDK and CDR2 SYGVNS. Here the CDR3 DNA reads TGTGCCAGCAGTGGACCGGGACAGGCTAATGAAAAACTGTTTTTT. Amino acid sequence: CASSGPGQANEKLFF.

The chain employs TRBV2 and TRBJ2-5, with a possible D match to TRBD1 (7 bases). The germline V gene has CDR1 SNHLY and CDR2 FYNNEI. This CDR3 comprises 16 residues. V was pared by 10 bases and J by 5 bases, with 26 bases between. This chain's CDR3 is CANREGGRGVSETQYF. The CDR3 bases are TGTGCCAACCGGGAAGGAGGCAGGGGGGTCAGTGAGACCCAGTACTTC.

DNA for the CDR3: TGTGCCAGTAGGAATCCACAGGGAGCCTTCTATGGCTACACCTTC. Protein sequence: CASRNPQGAFYGYTF. The V call is TRBV19, the J call TRBJ1-2; D may be TRBD1 (6 bases). The V end lost 6 bases, the J end lost 4 bases, and 18 bases lay between the germline ends. The V gene's germline CDR1 is LNHDA and CDR2 SQIVND (reference sequence). This CDR3 has 15 residues.

This chain's CDR3 is CASTMAGTGTYNEQFF. CDR3 in DNA: TGTGCCAGCACCATGGCCGGGACAGGTACATACAATGAGCAGTTCTTC. The gene calls are TRBV28 and TRBJ2-1; TRBD1 matches 8 bases. Trimming at V came to 7 bases and at J to 4 bases, leaving 12 bases not matched to a gene. Looked up from germline, CDR1 is MDHEN and CDR2 is SYDVKM. There are 16 residues in the CDR3.

CDR3: CASSLSGPLGQYF. CDR3 coding DNA: TGTGCCAGCAGCTTATCGGGGCCCCTTGGGCAGTACTTC. The chain couples TRBV7-2 to TRBJ2-7; D is tentatively TRBD1 or TRBD2 (5 bases each). CDR1 and CDR2 (germline): SGHTA, FQGNSA. The V gene lost 2 bases and the J gene lost 9 bases, with 14 bases spanning the gap. CDR3 length equals 13 residues.

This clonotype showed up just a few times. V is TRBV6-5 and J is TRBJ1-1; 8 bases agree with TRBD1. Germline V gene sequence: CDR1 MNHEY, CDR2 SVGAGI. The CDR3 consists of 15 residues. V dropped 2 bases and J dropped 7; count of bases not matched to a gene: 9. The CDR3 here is CASSYLDRGRGEAFF. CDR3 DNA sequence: TGTGCCAGCAGTTACCTTGACAGGGGTCGGGGTGAAGCTTTCTTT.

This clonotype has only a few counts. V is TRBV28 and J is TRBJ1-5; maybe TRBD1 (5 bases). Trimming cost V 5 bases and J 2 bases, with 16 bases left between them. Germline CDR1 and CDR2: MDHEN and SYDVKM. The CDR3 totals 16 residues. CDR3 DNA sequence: TGTGCCAGCAGTCCCCGCCGCCAGGGTCGCAATCAGCCCCAGCATTTT. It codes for CASSPRRQGRNQPQHF. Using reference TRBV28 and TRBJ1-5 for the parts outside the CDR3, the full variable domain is DVKVTQSSRYLVKRTGEKVFLECVQDMDHENMFWYRQDPGLGLRLIYFSYDVKMKEKGDIPEGYSVSREKKERFSLILESASTNQTSMYLCASSPRRQGRNQPQHFGDGTRLSIL.

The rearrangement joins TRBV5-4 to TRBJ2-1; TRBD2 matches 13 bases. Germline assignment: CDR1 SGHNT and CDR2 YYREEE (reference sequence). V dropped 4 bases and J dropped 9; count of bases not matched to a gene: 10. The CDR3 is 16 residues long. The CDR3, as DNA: TGTGCCAGCAGCCCGGGAGGGACTAGCGGGGCGGGTGAGCAGTTCTTC. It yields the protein CASSPGGTSGAGEQFF.

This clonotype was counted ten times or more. The CDR3 protein is CASSLERGGTEAFF. CDR3 DNA sequence: TGTGCCAGCAGCCTCGAGAGGGGGGGGACTGAAGCTTTCTTT. The chain carries TRBV7-2 and TRBJ1-1; the D gene is possibly TRBD1 (6 bases). Between the trimmed V and J ends, which lost 5 bases and 5 bases, there was a span of 15 bases. This CDR3 has 14 residues. CDR1 and CDR2 (germline): SGHTA, FQGNSA.

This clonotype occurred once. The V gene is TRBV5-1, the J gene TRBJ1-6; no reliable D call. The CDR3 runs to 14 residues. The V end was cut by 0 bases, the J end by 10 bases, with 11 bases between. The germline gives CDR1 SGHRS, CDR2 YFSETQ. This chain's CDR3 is CASSLAYLASPLHF. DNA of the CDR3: TGCGCCAGCAGCTTGGCCTATCTTGCCTCACCCCTCCACTTT.

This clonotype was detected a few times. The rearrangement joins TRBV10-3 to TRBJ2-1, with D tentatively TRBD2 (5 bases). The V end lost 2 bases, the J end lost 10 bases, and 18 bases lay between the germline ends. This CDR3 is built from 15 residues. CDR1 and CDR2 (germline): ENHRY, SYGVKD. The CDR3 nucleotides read TGTGCCATCAGTGAGCCCGGAGGCTCCCCTATCGAGCAGTTCTTC. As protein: CAISEPGGSPIEQFF.

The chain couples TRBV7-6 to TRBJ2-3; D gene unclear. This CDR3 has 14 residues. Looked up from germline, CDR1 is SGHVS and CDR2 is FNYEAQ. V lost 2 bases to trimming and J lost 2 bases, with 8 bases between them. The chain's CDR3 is CASSLQGDTDTQYF. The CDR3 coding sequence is TGTGCCAGCAGCTTACAAGGCGACACAGATACGCAGTATTTT.